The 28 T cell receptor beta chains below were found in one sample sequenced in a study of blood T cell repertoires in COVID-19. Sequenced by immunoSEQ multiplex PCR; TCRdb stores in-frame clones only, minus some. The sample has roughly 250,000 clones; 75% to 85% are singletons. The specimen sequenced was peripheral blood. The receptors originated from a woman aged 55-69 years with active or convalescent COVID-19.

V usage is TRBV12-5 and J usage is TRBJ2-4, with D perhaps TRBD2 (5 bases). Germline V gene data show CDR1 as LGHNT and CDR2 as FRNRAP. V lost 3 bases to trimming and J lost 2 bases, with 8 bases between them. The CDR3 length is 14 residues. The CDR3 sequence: CASGFGETKNIQYF. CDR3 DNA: TGTGCTAGTGGTTTCGGGGAGACCAAAAACATTCAGTACTTC.

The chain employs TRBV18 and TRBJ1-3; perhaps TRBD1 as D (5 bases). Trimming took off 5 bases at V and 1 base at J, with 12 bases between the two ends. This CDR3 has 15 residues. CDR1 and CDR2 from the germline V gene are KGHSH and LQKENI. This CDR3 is CASSEGGGSGNTIYF. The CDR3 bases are TGTGCCAGCTCAGAAGGCGGGGGGTCTGGAAACACCATATATTTT.

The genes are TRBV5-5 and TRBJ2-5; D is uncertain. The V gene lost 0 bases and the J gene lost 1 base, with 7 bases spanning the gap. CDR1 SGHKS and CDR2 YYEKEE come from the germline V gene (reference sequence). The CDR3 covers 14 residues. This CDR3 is CASSLVGSQETQYF. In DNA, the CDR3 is TGTGCCAGCAGCTTGGTGGGCAGCCAAGAGACCCAGTACTTC. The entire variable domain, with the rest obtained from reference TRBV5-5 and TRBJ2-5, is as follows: DAGVTQSPTHLIKTRGQQVTLRCSPISGHKSVSWYQQVLGQGPQFIFQYYEKEERGRGNFPDRFSARQFPNYSSELNVNALLLGDSALYLCASSLVGSQETQYFGPGTRLLVL.

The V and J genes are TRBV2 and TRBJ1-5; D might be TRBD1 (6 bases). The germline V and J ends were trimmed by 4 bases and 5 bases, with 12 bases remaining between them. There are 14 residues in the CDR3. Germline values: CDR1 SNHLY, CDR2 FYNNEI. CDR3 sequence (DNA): TGTGCCAGCAGTGGACAGGTCGGCGATCAGCCCCAGCATTTT. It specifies CASSGQVGDQPQHF.

The CDR3 bases are TGTGCCAGCAGCTTAGGTGAGCGGAGCACAGATACGCAGTATTTT. Translation gives CASSLGERSTDTQYF. The gene calls are TRBV11-2 and TRBJ2-3; a weak D match, TRBD2 (5 bases). CDR1 and CDR2 from the germline V gene are SGHAT and FQNNGV. V gave up 1 base and J gave up 0 bases, with 8 bases separating them. The length of the CDR3 is 15 residues.

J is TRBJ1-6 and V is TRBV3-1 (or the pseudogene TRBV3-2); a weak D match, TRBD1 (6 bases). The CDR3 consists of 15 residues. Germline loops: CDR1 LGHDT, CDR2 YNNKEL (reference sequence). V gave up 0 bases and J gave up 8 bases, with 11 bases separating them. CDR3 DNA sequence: TGTGCCAGCAGCCAAGAATGGCAGGGGTATTCACCCCTCCACTTT. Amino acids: CASSQEWQGYSPLHF.

The CDR3 is CASSLAGARGTQYF. In DNA form, the CDR3 reads TGTGCCAGCAGCCTTGCGGGGGCCCGAGGGACCCAGTACTTC. This chain uses TRBV7-3 with TRBJ2-5; D is perhaps TRBD2 (7 bases). The CDR3 contains 14 residues. Trimming shortened V by 5 bases and J by 7 bases, and 17 bases separated the two germline ends. CDR1 is SGHTA and CDR2 is FQGTGA in the germline V gene. The full variable domain, in which reference TRBV7-3 and TRBJ2-5 provide the parts outside the CDR3, is GAGVSQTPSNKVTEKGKYVELRCDPISGHTALYWYRQSLGQGPEFLIYFQGTGAADDSGLPNDRFFAVRPEGSVSTLKIQRTERGDSAVYLCASSLAGARGTQYFGPGTRLLVL.

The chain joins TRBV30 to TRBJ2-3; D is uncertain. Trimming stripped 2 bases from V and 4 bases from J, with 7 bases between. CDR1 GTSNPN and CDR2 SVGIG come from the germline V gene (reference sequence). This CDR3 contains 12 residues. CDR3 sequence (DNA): TGTGCCTGGAGTACGTACTCAGATACGCAGTATTTT. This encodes CAWSTYSDTQYF.

The CDR3: CASSIWASGGPTGNEQFF. DNA for the CDR3: TGTGCCAGTAGTATATGGGCTAGCGGGGGGCCTACTGGGAATGAGCAGTTCTTC. This rearrangement joins TRBV19 to TRBJ2-1; 11 bases agree with TRBD2. Germline V gene sequence: CDR1 LNHDA, CDR2 SQIVND (reference sequence). The V segment lost 2 bases and the J segment 7 bases; nucleotides outside the gene matches: 13. CDR3 size: 18 residues. The full variable domain, in which reference TRBV19 and TRBJ2-1 provide the parts outside the CDR3, is DGGITQSPKYLFRKEGQNVTLSCEQNLNHDAMYWYRQDPGQGLRLIYYSQIVNDFQKGDIAEGYSVSREKKESFPLTVTSAQKNPTAFYLCASSIWASGGPTGNEQFFGPGTRLTVL.

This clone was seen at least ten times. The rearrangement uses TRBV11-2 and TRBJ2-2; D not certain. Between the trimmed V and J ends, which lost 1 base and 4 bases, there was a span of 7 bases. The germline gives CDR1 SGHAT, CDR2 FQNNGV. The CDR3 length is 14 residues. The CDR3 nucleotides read TGTGCCAGCAGCTTAGGAGTTATCACCGGGGAGCTGTTTTTT. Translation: CASSLGVITGELFF. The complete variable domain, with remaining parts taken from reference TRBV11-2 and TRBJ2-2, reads EAGVAQSPRYKIIEKRQSVAFWCNPISGHATLYWYQQILGQGPKLLIQFQNNGVVDDSQLPKDRFSAERLKGVDSTLKIQPAKLEDSAVYLCASSLGVITGELFFGEGSRLTVL.

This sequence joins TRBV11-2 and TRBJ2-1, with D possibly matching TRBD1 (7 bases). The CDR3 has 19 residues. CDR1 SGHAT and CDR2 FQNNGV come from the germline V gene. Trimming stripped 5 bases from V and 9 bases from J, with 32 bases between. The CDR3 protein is CASSPGGSMRGRSYGEQFF. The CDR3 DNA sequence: TGTGCCAGCAGCCCAGGGGGGAGTATGCGGGGAAGGTCCTACGGTGAGCAGTTCTTC.

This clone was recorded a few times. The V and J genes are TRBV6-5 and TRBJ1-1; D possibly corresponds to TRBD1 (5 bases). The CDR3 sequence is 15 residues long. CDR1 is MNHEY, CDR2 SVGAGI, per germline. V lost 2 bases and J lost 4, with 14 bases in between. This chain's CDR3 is CASSYPRGLGTEAFF. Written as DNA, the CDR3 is TGTGCCAGCAGTTACCCTAGGGGTTTAGGCACTGAAGCTTTCTTT.

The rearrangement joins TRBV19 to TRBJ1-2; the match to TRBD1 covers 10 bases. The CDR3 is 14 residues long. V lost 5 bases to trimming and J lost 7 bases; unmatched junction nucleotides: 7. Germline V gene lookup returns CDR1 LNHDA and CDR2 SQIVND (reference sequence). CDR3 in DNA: TGTGCCAGTAGTCAGGGACAGGGGCCGACTGGCTACACCTTC. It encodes CASSQGQGPTGYTF.

The CDR3 sequence is CAWSRGQGWEQYF. CDR3 DNA sequence: TGTGCCTGGAGTAGAGGACAGGGGTGGGAGCAGTACTTC. The chain links TRBV30 to TRBJ2-7; 9 nucleotides align to TRBD1. Germline values: CDR1 GTSNPN, CDR2 SVGIG (reference sequence). CDR3 length: 13 residues. With 2 bases clipped from V and 7 bases from J, the junction kept 6 bases outside the gene matches.

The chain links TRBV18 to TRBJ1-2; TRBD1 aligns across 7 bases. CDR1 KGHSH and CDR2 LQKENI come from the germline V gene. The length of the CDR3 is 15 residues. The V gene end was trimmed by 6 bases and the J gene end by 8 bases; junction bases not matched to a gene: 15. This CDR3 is CASSPGTETFGGYTF. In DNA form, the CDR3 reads TGTGCCAGCTCTCCCGGGACAGAAACTTTCGGGGGCTACACCTTC.

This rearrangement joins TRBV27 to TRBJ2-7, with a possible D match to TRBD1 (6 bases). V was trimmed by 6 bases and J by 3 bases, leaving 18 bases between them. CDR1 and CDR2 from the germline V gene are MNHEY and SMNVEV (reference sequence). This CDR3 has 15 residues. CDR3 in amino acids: CASSPNRVIVYEQYF. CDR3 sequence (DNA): TGTGCCAGCAGCCCGAACAGGGTTATAGTCTACGAGCAGTACTTC.

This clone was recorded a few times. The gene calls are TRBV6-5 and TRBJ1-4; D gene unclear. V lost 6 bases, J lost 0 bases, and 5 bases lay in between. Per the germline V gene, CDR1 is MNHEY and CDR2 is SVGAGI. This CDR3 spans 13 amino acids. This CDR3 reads CASRAATNEKLFF. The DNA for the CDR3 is TGTGCCAGCAGGGCAGCAACTAATGAAAAACTGTTTTTT.

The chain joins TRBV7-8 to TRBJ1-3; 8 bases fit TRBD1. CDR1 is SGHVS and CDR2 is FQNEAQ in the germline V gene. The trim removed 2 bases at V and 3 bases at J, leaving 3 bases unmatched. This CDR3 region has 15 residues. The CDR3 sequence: CASSLQGAGGNTIYF. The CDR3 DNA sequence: TGTGCCAGCAGCTTACAGGGGGCGGGTGGAAACACCATATATTTT.

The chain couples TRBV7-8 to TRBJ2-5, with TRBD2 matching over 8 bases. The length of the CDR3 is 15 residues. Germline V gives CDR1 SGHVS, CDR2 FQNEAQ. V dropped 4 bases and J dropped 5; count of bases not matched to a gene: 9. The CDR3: CASSSAGLVGETQYF. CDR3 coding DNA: TGTGCCAGCAGCTCGGCGGGACTAGTAGGCGAGACCCAGTACTTC.

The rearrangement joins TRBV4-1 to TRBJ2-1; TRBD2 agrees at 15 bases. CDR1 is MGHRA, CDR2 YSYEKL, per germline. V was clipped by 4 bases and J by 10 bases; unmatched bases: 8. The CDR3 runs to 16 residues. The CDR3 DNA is TGCGCCAGCAGCCCGGGACTAGCGGGGGGATCGTTAGAGCAGTTCTTC. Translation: CASSPGLAGGSLEQFF.

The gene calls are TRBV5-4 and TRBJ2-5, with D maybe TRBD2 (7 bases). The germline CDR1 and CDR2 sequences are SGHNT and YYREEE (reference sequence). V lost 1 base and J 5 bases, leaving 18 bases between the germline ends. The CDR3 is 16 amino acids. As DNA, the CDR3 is TGTGCCAGCAGCTTGACCGGGGGGCAGGGGACGGAGACCCAGTACTTC. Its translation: CASSLTGGQGTETQYF.

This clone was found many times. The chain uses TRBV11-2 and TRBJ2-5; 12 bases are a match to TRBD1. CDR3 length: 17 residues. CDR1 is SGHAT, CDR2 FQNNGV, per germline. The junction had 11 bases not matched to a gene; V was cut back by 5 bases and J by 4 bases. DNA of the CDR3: TGTGCCAGCAGCCTTGGAAGGGGACAGGGGGCGAGAGAGACCCAGTACTTC. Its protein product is CASSLGRGQGARETQYF.

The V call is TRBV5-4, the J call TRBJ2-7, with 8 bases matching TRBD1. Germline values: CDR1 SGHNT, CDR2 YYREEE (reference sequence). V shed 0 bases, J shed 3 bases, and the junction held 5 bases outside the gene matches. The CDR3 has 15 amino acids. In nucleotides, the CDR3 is TGTGCCAGCAGCTTGGGGACAGGGAGTCACTACGAGCAGTACTTC. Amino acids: CASSLGTGSHYEQYF.

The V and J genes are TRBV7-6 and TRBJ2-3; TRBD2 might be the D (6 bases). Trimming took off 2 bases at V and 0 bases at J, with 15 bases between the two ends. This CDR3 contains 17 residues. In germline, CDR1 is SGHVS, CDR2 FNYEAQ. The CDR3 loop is CASSLTRVGTSTDTQYF. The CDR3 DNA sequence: TGTGCCAGCAGCTTAACGCGAGTGGGGACTAGCACAGATACGCAGTATTTT. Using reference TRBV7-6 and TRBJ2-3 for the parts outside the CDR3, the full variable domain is GAGVSQSPRYKVTKRGQDVALRCDPISGHVSLYWYRQALGQGPEFLTYFNYEAQQDKSGLPNDRFSAERPEGSISTLTIQRTEQRDSAMYRCASSLTRVGTSTDTQYFGPGTRLTVL.

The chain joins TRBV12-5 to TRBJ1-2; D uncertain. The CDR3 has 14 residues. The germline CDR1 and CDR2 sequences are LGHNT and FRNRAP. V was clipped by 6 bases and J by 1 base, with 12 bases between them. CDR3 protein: CASGPRRLNYGYTF. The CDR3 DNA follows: TGTGCTAGTGGCCCTCGAAGACTTAACTATGGCTACACCTTC.

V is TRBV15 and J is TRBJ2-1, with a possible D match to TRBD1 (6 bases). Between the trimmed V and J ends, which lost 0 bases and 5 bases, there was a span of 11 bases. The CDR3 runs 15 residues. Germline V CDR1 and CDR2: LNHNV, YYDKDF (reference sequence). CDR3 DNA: TGTGCCACCAGCAGAGACAGGGGACGGAACAATGAGCAGTTCTTC. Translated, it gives CATSRDRGRNNEQFF.

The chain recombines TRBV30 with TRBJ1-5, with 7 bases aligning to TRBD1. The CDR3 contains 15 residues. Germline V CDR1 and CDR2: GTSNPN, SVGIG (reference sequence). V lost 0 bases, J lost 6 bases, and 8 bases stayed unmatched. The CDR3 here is CAWSVQGGRFQPQHF. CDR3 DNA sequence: TGTGCCTGGAGTGTACAAGGGGGCAGGTTTCAGCCCCAGCATTTT.

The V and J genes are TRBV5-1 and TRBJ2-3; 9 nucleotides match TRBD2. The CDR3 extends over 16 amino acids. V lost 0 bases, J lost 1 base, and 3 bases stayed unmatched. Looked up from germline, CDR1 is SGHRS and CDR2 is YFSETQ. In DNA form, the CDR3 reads TGCGCCAGCAGCTTGGTTCAGCGGGGGGGCACAGATACGCAGTATTTT. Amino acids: CASSLVQRGGTDTQYF.